This T cell receptor (beta chain) was captured in a study of technical replicates of blood from a few donors. Assay used: immunoSEQ multiplex PCR; TCRdb lists only in-frame clones, some missing. The sample gives some 69,000 clones, roughly 88% of which show up once; around 4.6% is in the top ten. V gave up 2 bases and J gave up 6 bases; unmatched junction bases: 5. Germline-derived CDR1 and CDR2 are SGHTA and FQGTGA. This CDR3 contains 15 residues. Sequenced sample: PBMCs. This clonotype was sampled from a human donor in good health. Some clones in this sample may be carry-over from other donors' samples. The chain recombines TRBV7-3 with TRBJ2-1; the match to TRBD2 covers 9 bases. In nucleotides, the CDR3 is TGTGCCAGCAGCTTAGTACTAGCGGGTTTCAATGAGCAGTTCTTC. It codes for CASSLVLAGFNEQFF.